These 6 T cell receptor beta chains were sequenced from one sample in a study of blood T cell repertoires in COVID-19 (dated by TCRdb to 2018 to 2021). The library was built by means of the immunoSEQ multiplex PCR assay. Entries here come from immuneACCESS through TCRdb and include only in-frame sequences with V and J called. Some clones fail to appear in such tables; in the studies checked, an unresolved V gene covers under half of the shortfall, and the cause of the remainder is unknown. This sample holds hundreds of thousands of clones; 85% to 90% were observed only once. Roughly 16% of the sample lies in the top ten. Material for sequencing was PBMCs or T cells enriched from blood (not recorded which). Source of these receptors: a man younger than 35 who had recovered from COVID-19.

The chain combines TRBV29-1 with TRBJ2-7; TRBD2 is a possible D gene (6 bases). Trimming took off 6 bases at V and 6 bases at J, with 12 bases between the two ends. This CDR3 has 11 residues. Germline CDR1 reads SQVTM; CDR2 reads ANQGSEA. The CDR3 DNA sequence: TGCAGCGTGCGGGTGGGGGGCGAGCAGTACTTC. This encodes CSVRVGGEQYF.

The chain couples TRBV19 to TRBJ2-5; TRBD2 agrees at 10 bases. The trim removed 11 bases at V and 5 bases at J, leaving 14 bases unmatched. This CDR3 is built from 15 residues. Per the germline V gene, CDR1 is LNHDA and CDR2 is SQIVND (reference sequence). For the CDR3, the DNA is TGTGCCGTACAAAGGACTAGCGGAGCCCTGGAGACCCAGTACTTC. Its translation: CAVQRTSGALETQYF.

This chain connects TRBV3-1 (or the pseudogene TRBV3-2) to TRBJ2-1; 9 bases agree with TRBD2. The CDR3 is made up of 12 amino acids. Germline V gene lookup returns CDR1 LGHDT and CDR2 YNNKEL (reference sequence). The V gene end was trimmed by 1 base and the J gene end by 15 bases; junction bases not matched to a gene: 4. This chain's CDR3 is CASSQVRGGLFF. Written as DNA, the CDR3 is TGTGCCAGCAGCCAAGTGCGGGGGGGCCTGTTCTTC.

The V gene is TRBV27, the J gene TRBJ2-1, with 10 bases fitting TRBD2. The CDR3 spans 15 residues. Losses at the gene ends were 7 bases for V and 1 base for J; bases not matched to a gene: 4. Germline V gene lookup returns CDR1 MNHEY and CDR2 SMNVEV (reference sequence). CDR3 coding DNA: TGTGCCAGCATCCAAGCGGGGGGGTCCTACAATGAGCAGTTCTTC. Protein: CASIQAGGSYNEQFF.

In its sample, this clone was seen a few times. The chain employs TRBV28 and TRBJ1-6, with 7 bases fitting TRBD1. The junction had 11 bases not matched to a gene; V was cut back by 5 bases and J by 1 base. Looked up from germline, CDR1 is MDHEN and CDR2 is SYDVKM. The CDR3 sequence is 18 residues long. The CDR3, as DNA: TGTGCCAGCAGTACCCGGGGGCAGGGGGTATCCTATAATTCACCCCTCCACTTT. Translating gives CASSTRGQGVSYNSPLHF.

J is TRBJ2-1 and V is TRBV29-1, with 9 bases fitting TRBD2. V lost 5 bases to trimming and J lost 4 bases; unmatched junction nucleotides: 6. There are 14 residues in the CDR3. Germline-derived CDR1 and CDR2 are SQVTM and ANQGSEA. This CDR3 is CSVHLAGTYNEQFF. The CDR3 DNA reads TGCAGCGTTCATCTAGCGGGAACGTACAATGAGCAGTTCTTC.